This TCR beta chain was recorded in a study of T cell responses to AZD1222 COVID-19 vaccine. Study findings and constraints: Baseline serology detected seropositivity in only a handful of AZD1222 recipients.

For this clone: The antigen is undetermined.

Second doses were pooled across both intervals (about 4 or about 12 weeks). Sequencing was performed with immunoSEQ multiplex PCR; in TCRdb, only in-frame clones are kept and a portion is missing. The sample records about 99,000 clones, roughly nine tenths being singletons. This CDR3 is built from 13 residues. V was clipped by 9 bases and J by 4 bases, with 10 bases between them. Germline assignment: CDR1 LNHDA and CDR2 SQIVND (reference sequence). Material: peripheral blood, obtained 28 days after the second AZD1222 dose. The rearrangement uses TRBV19 and TRBJ2-6; D remains unclear. The TCR originated in an adult who received the AZD1222 COVID-19 vaccine. CDR3 sequence (DNA): TGTGCCAGCCTGGGATCCGGGGCCAACGTCCTGACTTTC. Its protein product is CASLGSGANVLTF.